This T cell receptor (beta chain) was sequenced for a study of blood T cell repertoires in COVID-19. Study overall: Spain, Italy and the United States supplied samples that represented acute and convalescent COVID-19. T cells, B-cell-depleted T cells, or PBMCs provided the cDNA or gDNA that served as material.

Under the authors' procedure: Amplification of reference gene primers provided the estimated nucleated cell counts. Assay: immunoSEQ multiplex PCR; the TCRdb copy retains only in-frame clones and omits some. That table furnishes V, J and clone size, whereas the DNA furnished D and trimming. The table records 70,000 to 80,000 clones, around nine tenths of them present only once. CDR3 length: 17 residues. CDR1 is SGHRS, CDR2 YFSETQ, per germline. Germline trimming cut 4 bases from V and 5 bases from J; bases unmatched to any gene: 15. The sequence came from a woman in her sixties with acute or convalescent COVID-19. Sequencing input: peripheral blood. This rearrangement joins TRBV5-1 to TRBJ1-5; TRBD1 matches 7 bases. This CDR3 reads CASSPHPRDSPDQPQHF. In DNA form, the CDR3 reads TGCGCCAGCAGCCCTCATCCACGGGACAGCCCAGATCAGCCCCAGCATTTT.